The clone carrying this T cell receptor beta chain showed up many times. Its cognate antigen is unknown. Healthy Caucasian individuals from Russia aged about 6 to 95 served as donors. With a J-beta primer mix and a sample-barcoded 5' primer, a second PCR ran about 7 to 11 cycles. TCRdb independently ran MiXCR on the 5' RACE reads; one entry per CDR3 protein. The table has roughly 680,000 distinct CDR3 sequences, under 25% seen once. Trimming took 6 bases from V and 9 from J, leaving 12 bases between them. The CDR3 length is 12 residues. The germline gives CDR1 SGHTA, CDR2 FQGNSA. These data originate in a study of blood T cells in healthy people across ages. The study, taken as a whole, reports: Per million T cells, TCR beta diversity dropped about linearly as age rose. Comparison with aged donors showed that long-lived donors had more naive CD4+ cells and higher diversity.

The sequence came from a man in his 70s in good health. Specimen: blood. V is TRBV7-2 and J is TRBJ2-4; TRBD1 might be the D (5 bases). The CDR3 bases are TGTGCCAGCAGTATACAGGAGTCCATTCAGTACTTC. Translating gives CASSIQESIQYF. The full variable domain, rest sourced from reference TRBV7-2 and TRBJ2-4, is GAGVSQSPSNKVTEKGKDVELRCDPISGHTALYWYRQSLGQGLEFLIYFQGNSAPDKSGLPSDRFSAERTGGSVSTLTIQRTQQEDSAVYLCASSIQESIQYFGAGTRLSVL.